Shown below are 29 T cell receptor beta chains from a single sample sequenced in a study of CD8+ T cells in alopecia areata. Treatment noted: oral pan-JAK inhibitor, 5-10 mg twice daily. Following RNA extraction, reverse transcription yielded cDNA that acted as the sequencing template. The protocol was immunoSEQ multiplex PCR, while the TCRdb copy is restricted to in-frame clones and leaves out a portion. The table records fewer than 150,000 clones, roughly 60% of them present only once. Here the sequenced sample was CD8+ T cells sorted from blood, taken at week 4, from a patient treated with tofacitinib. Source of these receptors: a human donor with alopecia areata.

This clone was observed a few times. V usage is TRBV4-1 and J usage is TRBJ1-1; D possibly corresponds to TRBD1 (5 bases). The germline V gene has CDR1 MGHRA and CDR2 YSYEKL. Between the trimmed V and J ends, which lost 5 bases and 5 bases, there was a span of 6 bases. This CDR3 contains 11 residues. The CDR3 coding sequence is TGCGCCAGCAGCAAGGGGACTGAAGCTTTCTTT. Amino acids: CASSKGTEAFF.

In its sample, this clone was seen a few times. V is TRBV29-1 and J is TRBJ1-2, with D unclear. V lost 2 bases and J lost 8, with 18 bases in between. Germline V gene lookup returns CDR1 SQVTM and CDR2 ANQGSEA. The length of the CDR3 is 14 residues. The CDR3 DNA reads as TGCAGCGTTGAAAAGGGCCTATCCTGGGAGGGCTACACCTTC. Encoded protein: CSVEKGLSWEGYTF.

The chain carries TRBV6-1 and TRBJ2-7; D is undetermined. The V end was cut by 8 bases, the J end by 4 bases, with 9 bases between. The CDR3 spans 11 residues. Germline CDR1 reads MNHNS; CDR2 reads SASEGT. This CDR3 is CASSAFYEQYF. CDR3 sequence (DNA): TGTGCCAGCTCGGCCTTTTACGAGCAGTACTTC.

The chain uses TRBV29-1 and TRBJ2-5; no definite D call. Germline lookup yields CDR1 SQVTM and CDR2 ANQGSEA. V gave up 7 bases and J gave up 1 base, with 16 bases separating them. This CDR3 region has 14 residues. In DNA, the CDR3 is TGCAGCGCCTACGGAGATCACCTCCAAGAGACCCAGTACTTC. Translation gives CSAYGDHLQETQYF. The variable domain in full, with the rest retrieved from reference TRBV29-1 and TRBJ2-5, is SAVISQKPSRDICQRGTSLTIQCQVDSQVTMMFWYRQQPGQSLTLIATANQGSEATYESGFVIDKFPISRPNLTFSTLTVSNMSPEDSSIYLCSAYGDHLQETQYFGPGTRLLVL.

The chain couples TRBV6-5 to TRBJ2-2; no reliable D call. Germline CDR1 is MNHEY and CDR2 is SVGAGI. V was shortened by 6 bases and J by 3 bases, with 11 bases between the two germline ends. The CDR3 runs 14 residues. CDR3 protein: CASRTYTDTGELFF. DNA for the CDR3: TGTGCCAGCAGGACCTATACGGACACCGGGGAGCTGTTTTTT.

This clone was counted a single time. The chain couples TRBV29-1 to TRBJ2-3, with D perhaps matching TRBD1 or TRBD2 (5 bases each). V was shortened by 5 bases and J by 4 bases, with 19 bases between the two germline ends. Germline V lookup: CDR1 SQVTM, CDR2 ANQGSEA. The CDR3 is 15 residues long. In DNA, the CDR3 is TGCAGCGTTTGGGGCTACGGAAGGGACGCAGATACGCAGTATTTT. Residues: CSVWGYGRDADTQYF.

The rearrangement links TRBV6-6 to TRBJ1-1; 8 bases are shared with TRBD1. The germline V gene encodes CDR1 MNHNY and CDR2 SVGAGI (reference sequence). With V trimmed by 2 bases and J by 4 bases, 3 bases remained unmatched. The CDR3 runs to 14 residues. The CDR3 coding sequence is TGTGCCAGCAGTTACACGACAGGGGTCACTGAAGCTTTCTTT. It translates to CASSYTTGVTEAFF.

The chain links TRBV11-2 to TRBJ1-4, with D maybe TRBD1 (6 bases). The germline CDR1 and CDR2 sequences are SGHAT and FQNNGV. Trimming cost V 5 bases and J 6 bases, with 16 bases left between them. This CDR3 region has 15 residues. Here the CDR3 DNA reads TGTGCCAGCAGCGCCCACAGGGAAGCGGATGAAAAACTGTTTTTT. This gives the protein CASSAHREADEKLFF.

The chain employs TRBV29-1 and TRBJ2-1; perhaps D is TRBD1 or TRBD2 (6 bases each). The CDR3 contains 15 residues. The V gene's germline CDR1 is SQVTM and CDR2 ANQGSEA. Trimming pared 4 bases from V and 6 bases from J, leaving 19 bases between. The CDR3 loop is CSVGPVGGFSNEQFF. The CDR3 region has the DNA TGCAGCGTTGGCCCGGTCGGGGGCTTTAGCAATGAGCAGTTCTTC.

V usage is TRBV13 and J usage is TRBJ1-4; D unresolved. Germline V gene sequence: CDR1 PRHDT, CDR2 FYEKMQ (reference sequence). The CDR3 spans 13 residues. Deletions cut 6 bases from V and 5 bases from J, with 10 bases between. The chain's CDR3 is CASSTQKNEKLFF. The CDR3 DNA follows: TGTGCCAGCAGTACCCAAAAAAATGAAAAACTGTTTTTT.

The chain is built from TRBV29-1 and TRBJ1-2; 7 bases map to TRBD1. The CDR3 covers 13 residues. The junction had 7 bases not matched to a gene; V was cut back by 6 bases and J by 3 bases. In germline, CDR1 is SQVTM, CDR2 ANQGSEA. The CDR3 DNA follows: TGCAGCGTCGAATCCGGGACAGACTATGGCTACACCTTC. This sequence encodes CSVESGTDYGYTF. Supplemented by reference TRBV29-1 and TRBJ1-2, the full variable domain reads SAVISQKPSRDICQRGTSLTIQCQVDSQVTMMFWYRQQPGQSLTLIATANQGSEATYESGFVIDKFPISRPNLTFSTLTVSNMSPEDSSIYLCSVESGTDYGYTFGSGTRLTVV.

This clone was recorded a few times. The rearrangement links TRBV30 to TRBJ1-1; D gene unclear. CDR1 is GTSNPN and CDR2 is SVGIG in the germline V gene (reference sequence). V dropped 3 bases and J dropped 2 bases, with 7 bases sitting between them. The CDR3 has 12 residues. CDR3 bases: TGTGCCTGGAGCGGACCTAACACTGAAGCTTTCTTT. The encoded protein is CAWSGPNTEAFF.

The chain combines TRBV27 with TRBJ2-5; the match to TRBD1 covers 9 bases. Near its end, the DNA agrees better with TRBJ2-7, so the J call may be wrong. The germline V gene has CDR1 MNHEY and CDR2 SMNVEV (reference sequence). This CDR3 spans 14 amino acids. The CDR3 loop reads CASSEDRGTYEQYF. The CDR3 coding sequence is TGTGCCAGCAGCGAAGACAGGGGGACCTACGAGCAGTACTTC.

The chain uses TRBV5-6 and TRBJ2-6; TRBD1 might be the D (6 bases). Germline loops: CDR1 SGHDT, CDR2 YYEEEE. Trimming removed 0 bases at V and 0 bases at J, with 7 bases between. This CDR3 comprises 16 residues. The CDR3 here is CASSLAGVSGANVLTF. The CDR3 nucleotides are TGTGCCAGCAGCTTGGCAGGGGTCTCTGGGGCCAACGTCCTGACTTTC.

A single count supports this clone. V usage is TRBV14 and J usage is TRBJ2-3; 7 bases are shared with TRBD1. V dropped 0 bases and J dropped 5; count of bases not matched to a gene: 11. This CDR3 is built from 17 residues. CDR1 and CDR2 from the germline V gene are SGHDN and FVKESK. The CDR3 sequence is CASSQDPLTGLQDTQYF. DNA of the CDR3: TGTGCCAGCAGCCAAGATCCTCTGACAGGGTTACAAGATACGCAGTATTTT.

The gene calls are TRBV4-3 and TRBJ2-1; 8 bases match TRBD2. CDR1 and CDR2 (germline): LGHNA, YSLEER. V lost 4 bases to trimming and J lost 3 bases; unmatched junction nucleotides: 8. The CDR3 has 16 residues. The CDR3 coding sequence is TGCGCCAGCAGCCTGAATAGCGGGGCAAGCTACAATGAGCAGTTCTTC. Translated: CASSLNSGASYNEQFF.

The CDR3 DNA reads as TGCGCCAGCAGCTTGGAGTCGGGTTGGGACTATGGCTACACCTTC. Protein: CASSLESGWDYGYTF. The chain links TRBV5-1 to TRBJ1-2; D gene unclear. V was shortened by 0 bases and J by 3 bases, with 12 bases between the two germline ends. This CDR3 is built from 15 residues. Germline V lookup: CDR1 SGHRS, CDR2 YFSETQ.

Here the CDR3 reads CASGLGGGIYNEQFF. CDR3 DNA: TGTGCCAGCGGACTCGGTGGGGGAATCTACAATGAGCAGTTCTTC. V gene TRBV7-8 combines with J gene TRBJ2-1; D is perhaps TRBD1 or TRBD2 (5 bases each). In germline, CDR1 is SGHVS, CDR2 FQNEAQ. This CDR3 is built from 15 residues. V was cut by 8 bases and J by 3 bases, with 17 bases left in between.

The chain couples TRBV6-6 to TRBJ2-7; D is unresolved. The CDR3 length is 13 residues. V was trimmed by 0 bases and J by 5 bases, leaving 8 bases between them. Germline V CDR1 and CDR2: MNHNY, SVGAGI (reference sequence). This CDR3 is CASSYSSGHEQYF. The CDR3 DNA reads TGTGCCAGCAGTTACTCGTCAGGCCACGAGCAGTACTTC.

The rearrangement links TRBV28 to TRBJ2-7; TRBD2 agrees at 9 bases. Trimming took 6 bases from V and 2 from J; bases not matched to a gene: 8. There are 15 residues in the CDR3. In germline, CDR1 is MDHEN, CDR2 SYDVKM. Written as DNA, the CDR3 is TGTGCCAGCAGGAGGGAAAGCGGGGGGCCCTACGAGCAGTACTTC. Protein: CASRRESGGPYEQYF. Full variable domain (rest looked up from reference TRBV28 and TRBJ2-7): DVKVTQSSRYLVKRTGEKVFLECVQDMDHENMFWYRQDPGLGLRLIYFSYDVKMKEKGDIPEGYSVSREKKERFSLILESASTNQTSMYLCASRRESGGPYEQYFGPGTRLTVT.

CDR3 sequence: CATSSQNGPNEKLFF. CDR3 DNA: TGTGCCACCAGCAGCCAAAATGGACCTAATGAAAAACTGTTTTTT. V usage is TRBV15 and J usage is TRBJ1-4; D is ambiguous. The V end was cut by 3 bases, the J end by 3 bases, with 11 bases between. Germline V gives CDR1 LNHNV, CDR2 YYDKDF (reference sequence). The CDR3 is 15 residues long.

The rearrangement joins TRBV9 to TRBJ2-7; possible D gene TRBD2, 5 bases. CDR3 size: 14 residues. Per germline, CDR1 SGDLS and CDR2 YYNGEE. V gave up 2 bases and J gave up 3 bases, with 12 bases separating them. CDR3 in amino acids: CASSVGGLNYEQYF. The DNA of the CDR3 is TGTGCCAGCAGCGTTGGAGGACTGAACTACGAGCAGTACTTC.

The CDR3: CASSVGGEFQPQHF. CDR3 coding DNA: TGTGCCAGCAGCGTAGGCGGCGAGTTTCAGCCCCAGCATTTT. This chain links TRBV9 with TRBJ1-5; D is ambiguous. The germline V gene encodes CDR1 SGDLS and CDR2 YYNGEE. This CDR3 has 14 amino acids. With 0 bases removed from V and 6 bases from J, the gap between germline ends came to 10 bases.

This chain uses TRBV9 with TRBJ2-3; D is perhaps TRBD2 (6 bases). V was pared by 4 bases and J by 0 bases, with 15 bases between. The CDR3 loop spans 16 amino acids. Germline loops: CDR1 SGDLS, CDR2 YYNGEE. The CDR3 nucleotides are TGTGCCAGCAGCCCGGGGACTGGATCTAGCACAGATACGCAGTATTTT. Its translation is CASSPGTGSSTDTQYF.

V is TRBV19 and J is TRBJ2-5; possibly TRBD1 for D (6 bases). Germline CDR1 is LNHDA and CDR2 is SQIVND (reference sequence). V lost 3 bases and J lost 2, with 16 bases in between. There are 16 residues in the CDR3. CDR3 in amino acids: CASSILPGATQETQYF. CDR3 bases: TGTGCCAGTAGTATTCTGCCAGGGGCAACACAAGAGACCCAGTACTTC.

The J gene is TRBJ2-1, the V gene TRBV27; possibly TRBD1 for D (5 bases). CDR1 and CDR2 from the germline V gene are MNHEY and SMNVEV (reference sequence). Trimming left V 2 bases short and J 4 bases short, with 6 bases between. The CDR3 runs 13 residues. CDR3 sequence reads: CASSLQGYNEQFF. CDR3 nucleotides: TGTGCCAGCAGTTTACAGGGTTACAATGAGCAGTTCTTC.

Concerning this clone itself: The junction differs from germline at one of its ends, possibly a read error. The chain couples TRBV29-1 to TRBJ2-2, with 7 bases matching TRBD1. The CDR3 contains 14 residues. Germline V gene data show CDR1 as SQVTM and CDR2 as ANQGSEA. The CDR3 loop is CSVEDRANTGELFF. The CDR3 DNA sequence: TGCAGCGTAGAAGACAGGGCGAACACCGGGGAGCTGTTTTTT.

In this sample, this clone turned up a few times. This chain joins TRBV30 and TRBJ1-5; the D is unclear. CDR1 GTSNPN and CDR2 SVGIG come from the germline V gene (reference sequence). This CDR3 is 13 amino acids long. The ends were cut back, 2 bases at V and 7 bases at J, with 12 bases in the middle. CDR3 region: CAWSSGWGQPQHF. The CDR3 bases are TGTGCCTGGAGTAGCGGATGGGGACAGCCCCAGCATTTT.

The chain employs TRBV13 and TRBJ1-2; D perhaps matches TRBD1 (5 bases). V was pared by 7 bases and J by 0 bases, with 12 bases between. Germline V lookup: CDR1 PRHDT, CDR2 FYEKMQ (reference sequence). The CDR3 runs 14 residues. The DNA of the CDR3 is TGTGCCAGCACCAGCCGGGGGGCTAACTATGGCTACACCTTC. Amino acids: CASTSRGANYGYTF.